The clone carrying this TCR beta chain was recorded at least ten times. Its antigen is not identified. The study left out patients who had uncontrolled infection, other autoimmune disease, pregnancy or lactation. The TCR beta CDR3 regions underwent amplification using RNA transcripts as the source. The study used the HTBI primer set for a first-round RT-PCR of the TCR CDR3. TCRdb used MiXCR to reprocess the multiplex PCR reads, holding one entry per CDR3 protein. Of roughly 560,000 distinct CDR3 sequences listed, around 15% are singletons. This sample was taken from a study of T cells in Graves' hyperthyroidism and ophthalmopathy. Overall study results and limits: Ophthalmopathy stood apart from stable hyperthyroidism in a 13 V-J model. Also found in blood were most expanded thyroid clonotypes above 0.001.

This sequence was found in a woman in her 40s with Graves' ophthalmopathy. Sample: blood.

CDR3 in amino acids: CASSQTSAGKYEQYF. The DNA of the CDR3 is TGTGCCAGCAGCCAAACTAGCGCAGGAAAGTACGAGCAGTACTTC. The chain joins TRBV7-2 to TRBJ2-7, with TRBD2 identical over 7 bases. CDR1 is SGHTA and CDR2 is FQGNSA in the germline V gene. This CDR3 is built from 15 residues. Trimming took 5 bases from V and 4 from J; bases not matched to a gene: 11. Complete variable domain (other parts from reference TRBV7-2 and TRBJ2-7): GAGVSQSPSNKVTEKGKDVELRCDPISGHTALYWYRQSLGQGLEFLIYFQGNSAPDKSGLPSDRFSAERTGGSVSTLTIQRTQQEDSAVYLCASSQTSAGKYEQYFGPGTRLTVT.